The 17 T cell receptor beta chains presented below share a single source sample, sequenced in a study of early T cells in non-severe SARS-CoV-2 infection. One entry per CDR3 protein, called by TCRdb with MiXCR from the 5' RACE reads. The sample lists approximately 42,000 distinct CDR3 sequences; around 6.8% were seen once. The sequencing input was whole blood. These receptor sequences come from an adult who was a healthcare worker with PCR-confirmed SARS-CoV-2 infection or an uninfected control (not recorded which).

This clonotype was detected only a few times. The DNA for the CDR3 is TGCAGTGCTAGAGAGGGAGCGGGGGTCTACGAGCAGTACTTC. This sequence encodes CSAREGAGVYEQYF. The J gene is TRBJ2-7, the V gene TRBV20-1; TRBD2 matches 8 bases. There are 14 residues in the CDR3. V was clipped by 0 bases and J by 3 bases; unmatched bases: 4. The germline V gene has CDR1 DFQATT and CDR2 SNEGSKA (reference sequence).

The table lists this clonotype with a few counts. This chain joins TRBV14 and TRBJ2-1; 7 bases line up with TRBD1. This CDR3 comprises 14 residues. Germline loops: CDR1 SGHDN, CDR2 FVKESK. The junction had 3 bases not matched to a gene; V was cut back by 6 bases and J by 1 base. The CDR3 region is CASRGRGSYNEQFF. CDR3 bases: TGTGCCAGCAGGGGCAGGGGGTCCTACAATGAGCAGTTCTTC.

This clonotype was observed a few times. The rearrangement links TRBV6-5 to TRBJ2-1; unclear D gene. Germline V gives CDR1 MNHEY, CDR2 SVGAGI. The CDR3 spans 16 residues. V lost 4 bases and J 0 bases, leaving 13 bases between the germline ends. CDR3 amino acids: CASSSQTVSSYNEQFF. CDR3 nucleotides: TGTGCCAGCAGTTCCCAGACGGTGAGCTCCTACAATGAGCAGTTCTTC.

The CDR3 bases are TGTGCCAGCAGCCAGACAGGGAACACTGAAGCTTTCTTT. This translates into CASSQTGNTEAFF. This chain connects TRBV3-1 to TRBJ1-1; D might be TRBD1 (6 bases). CDR1 and CDR2 (germline): LGHDT, YNNKEL (reference sequence). Between the trimmed V and J ends, which lost 3 bases and 1 base, there was a span of 6 bases. The CDR3 is 13 amino acids.

This clonotype was observed at least ten times. The CDR3 here is CASSFRNRGHEQYF. The CDR3 region has the DNA TGTGCCAGCAGCTTCCGGAACAGGGGCCACGAGCAGTACTTC. This rearrangement joins TRBV5-6 to TRBJ2-7; the match to TRBD1 covers 7 bases. The germline CDR1 and CDR2 sequences are SGHDT and YYEEEE. The CDR3 covers 14 residues. V trimming: 2 bases; J trimming: 5 bases; junction bases outside the gene matches: 7.

This clonotype has only a few counts. V usage is TRBV24-1 and J usage is TRBJ2-1; D is unclear. The germline V gene has CDR1 KGHDR and CDR2 SFDVKD. Deletions cut 3 bases from V and 4 bases from J, with 9 bases between. This CDR3 region has 14 residues. DNA for the CDR3: TGTGCCACCAGTGATCCCGGCCTTTACAATGAGCAGTTCTTC. It encodes CATSDPGLYNEQFF.

In this sample, this clonotype turned up a few times. The chain joins TRBV5-1 to TRBJ1-3; no firm D call. Trimming took 2 bases from V and 2 from J, leaving 14 bases between them. This CDR3 is built from 16 residues. From germline, CDR1 is SGHRS and CDR2 YFSETQ. Written as DNA, the CDR3 is TGCGCCAGCAGCTTTGACGCCGGCCTGACTGGAAACACCATATATTTT. Translating gives CASSFDAGLTGNTIYF.

Ten or more counts support this clonotype. DNA for the CDR3: TGTGCCAGCAGTTACTTAGAGACAGGGCCACTAGCCAAAAACATTCAGTACTTC. This gives the protein CASSYLETGPLAKNIQYF. The chain has TRBV6-6 and TRBJ2-4; 7 positions match TRBD1. J gave up 0 bases and V 1 base, and 9 bases lay outside the gene matches. The V gene's germline CDR1 is MNHNY and CDR2 SVGAGI (reference sequence). This CDR3 region has 18 residues.

This clonotype came up many times. DNA for the CDR3: TGCGCCAGCAGCCCCCGAGGAGGGGATGGTTTTGAGCAGTTCTTC. This codes for CASSPRGGDGFEQFF. The gene calls are TRBV5-1 and TRBJ2-1; D may be TRBD2 (6 bases). Trimming cost V 4 bases and J 9 bases, with 20 bases left between them. Germline V gene data show CDR1 as SGHRS and CDR2 as YFSETQ. The CDR3 spans 15 residues.

This clonotype was observed a handful of times. The chain combines TRBV7-2 with TRBJ2-5; TRBD2 agrees at 8 bases. The V segment lost 5 bases and the J segment 5 bases; nucleotides outside the gene matches: 7. The CDR3 contains 14 residues. CDR1 and CDR2 (germline): SGHTA, FQGNSA. The CDR3 DNA sequence: TGTGCCAGCAGCCAGACTAGCGAGATCGAGACCCAGTACTTC. This translates into CASSQTSEIETQYF.

The chain links TRBV12-3 or TRBV12-4 to TRBJ1-1; TRBD1 aligns across 7 bases. With V trimmed by 5 bases and J by 0 bases, 3 bases remained unmatched. This CDR3 contains 14 residues. The CDR3 protein is CASSVTGLNTEAFF. The CDR3 nucleotides are TGTGCCAGCAGTGTGACAGGGCTGAACACTGAAGCTTTCTTT.

In its sample, this clonotype was seen many times. The rearrangement links TRBV10-3 to TRBJ2-1; the match to TRBD2 covers 8 bases. CDR3 length: 15 residues. V lost 7 bases to trimming and J lost 3 bases; unmatched junction nucleotides: 8. Germline lookup yields CDR1 ENHRY and CDR2 SYGVKD. In DNA form, the CDR3 reads TGTGCCATCACCGGAGGTAGCGGGGTCTACAATGAGCAGTTCTTC. This translates into CAITGGSGVYNEQFF.

This chain connects TRBV6-2 or TRBV6-3 to TRBJ2-3; perhaps TRBD2 as D (6 bases). V lost 5 bases, J lost 6 bases, and 9 bases lay in between. Germline CDR1 is MNHEY and CDR2 is SVGEGT. This CDR3 is 12 amino acids long. CDR3 sequence (DNA): TGTGCCAGCAGTACTAGCTTCGATACGCAGTATTTT. Protein product: CASSTSFDTQYF.

The sample holds many counts of this clonotype. The rearrangement joins TRBV7-3 to TRBJ2-1, with 9 bases aligning to TRBD1. J lost 9 bases, V lost 5 bases, and 8 bases had no gene match. CDR1 and CDR2 from the germline V gene are SGHTA and FQGTGA. CDR3 length equals 14 residues. The CDR3 here is CASSRKLQGAEQFF. The CDR3 bases are TGTGCCAGCAGCCGAAAGTTACAGGGGGCTGAGCAGTTCTTC.

This clonotype was observed a few times. V gene TRBV18 combines with J gene TRBJ2-5; TRBD1 is a possible D gene (6 bases). This CDR3 is 15 amino acids long. CDR1 and CDR2 (germline): KGHSH, LQKENI. Trimming cost V 6 bases and J 4 bases, with 18 bases left between them. The CDR3 is CASSPRDTPAETQYF. CDR3 nucleotide sequence: TGTGCCAGCTCTCCAAGGGACACCCCTGCAGAGACCCAGTACTTC.

This clonotype was detected ten times or more. This sequence joins TRBV2 and TRBJ2-1; 12 bases fit TRBD1. This CDR3 has 16 residues. Losses at the gene ends were 1 base for V and 7 bases for J; bases not matched to a gene: 5. The germline gives CDR1 SNHLY, CDR2 FYNNEI. CDR3 nucleotide sequence: TGTGCCAGCAGTGAAGTATGGGGACAGGGGGCGAATGAGCAGTTCTTC. Its translation is CASSEVWGQGANEQFF.

This clonotype was detected only a few times. V gene TRBV3-1 combines with J gene TRBJ1-2; no definite D call. This CDR3 contains 13 residues. Trimming left V 5 bases short and J 7 bases short, with 14 bases between. Germline values: CDR1 LGHDT, CDR2 YNNKEL (reference sequence). The DNA of the CDR3 is TGTGCCAGCAGCGCTTCCAGCGGTACTGGCTACACCTTC. This codes for CASSASSGTGYTF.